Shown below are 25 T cell receptor beta chains from a single sample sequenced in a study of Ad26.COV2.S vaccination and SARS-CoV-2 variants. Regarding treatment: about 20 received Ad26.COV2.S at low or high dose, single or two shots; about 5 received placebo; per-sample allocation not given. Collection of samples fell on day 63 after the first vaccine or placebo injection. Clones were read by immunoSEQ multiplex PCR, and TCRdb kept only the in-frame ones, dropping some. There are hundreds of thousands of clones in the sample; approximately 90% occur only once, and 5% lies in the top ten. The material sequenced was peripheral blood, taken in a trial of Ad26.COV2.S vaccine versus placebo. The receptors stem from a person aged 18-60 years who received the Ad26.COV2.S COVID-19 vaccine or a placebo.

This clone was detected once. The rearrangement uses TRBV5-1 and TRBJ1-6; D is perhaps TRBD1 (6 bases). The CDR3 is 13 amino acids. CDR1 is SGHRS and CDR2 is YFSETQ in the germline V gene. Between the trimmed V and J ends, which lost 0 bases and 8 bases, there was a span of 6 bases. The CDR3 reads CASSLEGDSPLHF. In nucleotides, the CDR3 is TGCGCCAGCAGCTTGGAGGGGGATTCACCCCTCCACTTT.

The chain carries TRBV5-1 and TRBJ1-6; TRBD1 might be the D (6 bases). The V and J ends lost 5 bases and 0 bases respectively, with 12 bases between them. This CDR3 has 16 residues. Germline CDR1 and CDR2: SGHRS and YFSETQ. CDR3 residues: CASRSGVSSYNSPLHF. The CDR3 DNA reads TGCGCCAGCAGATCAGGGGTGAGCTCCTATAATTCACCCCTCCACTTT.

The gene calls are TRBV5-1 and TRBJ2-1; possibly TRBD2 for D (6 bases). In germline, CDR1 is SGHRS, CDR2 YFSETQ. There are 15 residues in the CDR3. V lost 0 bases and J lost 5, with 12 bases in between. The CDR3 DNA reads TGCGCCAGCAGCTTGGAACGGGGGAATAACAATGAGCAGTTCTTC. This gives the protein CASSLERGNNNEQFF. The full variable domain, with the rest looked up from reference TRBV5-1 and TRBJ2-1, is KAGVTQTPRYLIKTRGQQVTLSCSPISGHRSVSWYQQTPGQGLQFLFEYFSETQRNKGNFPGRFSGRQFSNSRSEMNVSTLELGDSALYLCASSLERGNNNEQFFGPGTRLTVL.

The J gene is TRBJ1-2, the V gene TRBV24-1; the D gene is possibly TRBD1 (6 bases). The CDR3 length is 15 residues. V was cut by 7 bases and J by 2 bases, with 16 bases left in between. The germline gives CDR1 KGHDR, CDR2 SFDVKD. The chain's CDR3 is CATRGGGGTNYGYTF. CDR3 nucleotide sequence: TGTGCCACCAGGGGGGGCGGGGGAACCAACTATGGCTACACCTTC.

This chain's CDR3 is CASRAGAVDTQYF. In DNA form, the CDR3 reads TGTGCCAGCAGAGCAGGGGCTGTAGATACGCAGTATTTT. V usage is TRBV2 and J usage is TRBJ2-3; D possibly corresponds to TRBD1 (6 bases). The CDR3 is made up of 13 amino acids. The V and J ends lost 6 bases and 5 bases respectively, with 12 bases between them. Per germline, CDR1 SNHLY and CDR2 FYNNEI.

The chain uses TRBV4-2 and TRBJ1-5; D may be TRBD1 (6 bases). Per the germline V gene, CDR1 is LGHNA and CDR2 is YNFKEQ. Trimming took off 1 base at V and 5 bases at J, with 18 bases between the two ends. CDR3 length: 17 amino acids. The CDR3 loop reads CASSQGASGEEYQPQHF. The CDR3 DNA reads TGTGCCAGCAGCCAAGGGGCGTCAGGGGAGGAGTATCAGCCCCAGCATTTT.

The chain recombines TRBV9 with TRBJ2-5, with TRBD2 matching over 13 bases. Germline lookup yields CDR1 SGDLS and CDR2 YYNGEE. V lost 0 bases and J lost 4; bases outside the gene matches: 9. The CDR3 contains 18 residues. The CDR3 sequence is CASSVGGLAGVGGETQYF. The CDR3 region has the DNA TGTGCCAGCAGCGTAGGAGGACTAGCGGGAGTCGGGGGAGAGACCCAGTACTTC. The variable domain in full, with the rest retrieved from reference TRBV9 and TRBJ2-5, is DSGVTQTPKHLITATGQRVTLRCSPRSGDLSVYWYQQSLDQGLQFLIQYYNGEERAKGNILERFSAQQFPDLHSELNLSSLELGDSALYFCASSVGGLAGVGGETQYFGPGTRLLVL.

V and J are TRBV15 and TRBJ1-4; a possible D gene is TRBD1 (5 bases). Germline values: CDR1 LNHNV, CDR2 YYDKDF (reference sequence). CDR3 length: 16 residues. V lost 0 bases and J 4 bases, leaving 12 bases between the germline ends. The CDR3 reads CATSRDRRQGNEKLFF. The DNA for the CDR3 is TGTGCCACCAGCAGAGATCGACGGCAGGGTAATGAAAAACTGTTTTTT. Complete variable domain (other parts from reference TRBV15 and TRBJ1-4): DAMVIQNPRYQVTQFGKPVTLSCSQTLNHNVMYWYQQKSSQAPKLLFHYYDKDFNNEADTPDNFQSRRPNTSFCFLDIRSPGLGDTAMYLCATSRDRRQGNEKLFFGSGTQLSVL.

This clone was seen only a few times. CDR3 loop: CASSPGQIQETQYF. In DNA, the CDR3 is TGTGCCAGCAGCCCTGGACAGATTCAAGAGACCCAGTACTTC. This chain uses TRBV11-3 with TRBJ2-5, with D possibly being TRBD1 (6 bases). Trimming shortened V by 5 bases and J by 2 bases, and 12 bases separated the two germline ends. The CDR3 contains 14 residues. CDR1 and CDR2 (germline): SGHNT, YENEEA. The full variable domain, its missing parts supplied by reference TRBV11-3 and TRBJ2-5, is EAGVVQSPRYKIIEKKQPVAFWCNPISGHNTLYWYLQNLGQGPELLIRYENEEAVDDSQLPKDRFSAERLKGVDSTLKIQPAELGDSAVYLCASSPGQIQETQYFGPGTRLLVL.

The chain joins TRBV5-1 to TRBJ2-3; D is possibly TRBD1 or TRBD2 (5 bases each). V lost 2 bases to trimming and J lost 0 bases, with 13 bases between them. This CDR3 is 16 amino acids long. The germline gives CDR1 SGHRS, CDR2 YFSETQ. The CDR3 DNA follows: TGCGCCAGCAGCTTAACTTCGGGACGTAGCACAGATACGCAGTATTTT. As protein: CASSLTSGRSTDTQYF.

By share, this clone ranks as medium-sized (0.01 to 0.1%). J is TRBJ2-1 and V is TRBV25-1, with D possibly matching TRBD1 (6 bases). Germline-derived CDR1 and CDR2 are MGHDK and SYGVNS. The ends were cut back, 8 bases at V and 2 bases at J, with 10 bases in the middle. The CDR3 is 13 residues long. The CDR3 nucleotides read TGTGCCAGCGGGACACCCCCCTACAATGAGCAGTTCTTC. Its translation: CASGTPPYNEQFF.

This rearrangement joins TRBV3-1 (or the pseudogene TRBV3-2) to TRBJ2-7; D is possibly TRBD2 (6 bases). This CDR3 is 15 amino acids long. V was shortened by 0 bases and J by 6 bases, with 15 bases between the two germline ends. Germline assignment: CDR1 LGHDT and CDR2 YNNKEL (reference sequence). The CDR3 bases are TGTGCCAGCAGCCAAGATACCACCCCCGGGAGCGAGCAGTACTTC. Translation gives CASSQDTTPGSEQYF.

The genes are TRBV19 and TRBJ2-6; TRBD2 aligns across 13 bases. CDR3 length equals 18 residues. The germline gives CDR1 LNHDA, CDR2 SQIVND (reference sequence). The ends lost 4 bases at V and 2 bases at J; junction bases unmatched: 5. CDR3 amino acids: CASSSPGLAGAGANVLTF. CDR3 bases: TGTGCCAGTAGTAGCCCCGGACTAGCGGGAGCTGGGGCCAACGTCCTGACTTTC.

CDR3 sequence reads: CASTVAGGLNTDTQYF. The CDR3 region has the DNA TGTGCCAGCACTGTAGCGGGAGGGCTGAACACAGATACGCAGTATTTT. V is TRBV28 and J is TRBJ2-3; 11 positions agree with TRBD2. The J segment lost 2 bases and the V segment lost 7 bases, leaving 8 bases of the junction unmatched. The CDR3 covers 16 residues. Germline-derived CDR1 and CDR2 are MDHEN and SYDVKM.

The chain is built from TRBV28 and TRBJ2-3, with 10 bases lining up with TRBD1. The ends lost 4 bases at V and 6 bases at J; junction bases unmatched: 7. The germline gives CDR1 MDHEN, CDR2 SYDVKM. There are 15 residues in the CDR3. The CDR3 coding sequence is TGTGCCAGCAGTTCCAGGACAGGGGGTTTCGATACGCAGTATTTT. It translates to CASSSRTGGFDTQYF.

This chain uses TRBV7-2 with TRBJ2-3; 7 bases align to TRBD1. Per germline, CDR1 SGHTA and CDR2 FQGNSA. The CDR3 extends over 14 amino acids. Trimming removed 4 bases from V and 0 bases from J; junction bases left unmatched: 1. This chain's CDR3 is CASSSGQSTDTQYF. For the CDR3, the DNA is TGTGCCAGCAGCTCGGGACAGAGCACAGATACGCAGTATTTT.

The genes are TRBV6-2 or TRBV6-3 and TRBJ1-5, with D tentatively TRBD1 (5 bases). Germline V lookup: CDR1 MNHEY, CDR2 SVGEGT. CDR3 length: 15 residues. The germline V and J ends were trimmed by 5 bases and 4 bases, with 15 bases remaining between them. The CDR3: CASSRDYSVNQPQHF. CDR3 nucleotide sequence: TGTGCCAGCAGTAGGGACTATTCGGTGAATCAGCCCCAGCATTTT.

This chain connects TRBV12-3 or TRBV12-4 to TRBJ1-6; D is unclear. V lost 6 bases to trimming and J lost 8 bases, with 11 bases between them. The CDR3 spans 13 residues. The CDR3 protein is CASSSGWDSPLHF. In nucleotides, the CDR3 is TGTGCCAGCAGCAGCGGTTGGGATTCACCCCTCCACTTT.

The V call is TRBV6-2 or TRBV6-3, the J call TRBJ2-3, with 11 bases fitting TRBD1. Germline CDR1 and CDR2: MNHEY and SVGEGT. This CDR3 comprises 15 residues. The ends lost 5 bases at V and 4 bases at J; junction bases unmatched: 5. CDR3 nucleotide sequence: TGTGCCAGCAGTAGATCGGGACAGGGGGCAGATACGCAGTATTTT. Protein sequence: CASSRSGQGADTQYF.

The V and J genes are TRBV11-3 and TRBJ2-1; D perhaps matches TRBD2 (7 bases). The CDR3 extends over 14 amino acids. Trimming removed 3 bases at V and 5 bases at J, with 11 bases between. CDR1 is SGHNT, CDR2 YENEEA, per germline. CDR3 sequence reads: CASSFRGAHNEQFF. CDR3 DNA sequence: TGTGCCAGCAGCTTTCGGGGGGCCCACAATGAGCAGTTCTTC.

V is TRBV28 and J is TRBJ1-6; 7 bases line up with TRBD1. CDR3 length: 15 amino acids. Germline lookup yields CDR1 MDHEN and CDR2 SYDVKM. V dropped 5 bases and J dropped 6; count of bases not matched to a gene: 7. The CDR3 DNA is TGTGCCAGCAGTCCACGCACAGGGGCTAATTCACCCCTCCACTTT. Translating it yields CASSPRTGANSPLHF.

This chain links TRBV2 with TRBJ2-7, with a tentative D call TRBD1 (6 bases). V lost 6 bases and J lost 4, with 10 bases in between. The CDR3 spans 12 residues. CDR1 is SNHLY and CDR2 is FYNNEI in the germline V gene. CDR3 loop: CASRSGVYEQYF. The CDR3 DNA sequence: TGTGCCAGCAGGTCAGGGGTATACGAGCAGTACTTC.

V usage is TRBV4-3 and J usage is TRBJ1-1; D is undetermined. The V end was cut by 1 base, the J end by 4 bases, with 13 bases between. This CDR3 region has 15 residues. Looked up from germline, CDR1 is LGHNA and CDR2 is YSLEER. CDR3 sequence: CASSQAIAEGTEAFF. In nucleotides, the CDR3 is TGCGCCAGCAGCCAAGCGATTGCCGAGGGCACTGAAGCTTTCTTT.

The chain employs TRBV6-4 and TRBJ1-1; TRBD1 matches 10 bases. V lost 6 bases to trimming and J lost 3 bases; unmatched junction nucleotides: 7. The CDR3 length is 15 residues. CDR1 MRHNA and CDR2 SNTAGT come from the germline V gene. The CDR3 DNA reads TGTGCCAGCAGGACCCAAGGGACAGGGGACACTGAAGCTTTCTTT. This translates into CASRTQGTGDTEAFF.

The chain has TRBV19 and TRBJ1-1; the D gene is possibly TRBD1 (5 bases). The germline gives CDR1 LNHDA, CDR2 SQIVND (reference sequence). V was trimmed by 6 bases and J by 11 bases, leaving 22 bases between them. This CDR3 is built from 14 residues. This chain's CDR3 is CASSTGGEIEPAFF. Here the CDR3 DNA reads TGTGCCAGTAGCACCGGGGGGGAGATAGAGCCGGCTTTCTTT.